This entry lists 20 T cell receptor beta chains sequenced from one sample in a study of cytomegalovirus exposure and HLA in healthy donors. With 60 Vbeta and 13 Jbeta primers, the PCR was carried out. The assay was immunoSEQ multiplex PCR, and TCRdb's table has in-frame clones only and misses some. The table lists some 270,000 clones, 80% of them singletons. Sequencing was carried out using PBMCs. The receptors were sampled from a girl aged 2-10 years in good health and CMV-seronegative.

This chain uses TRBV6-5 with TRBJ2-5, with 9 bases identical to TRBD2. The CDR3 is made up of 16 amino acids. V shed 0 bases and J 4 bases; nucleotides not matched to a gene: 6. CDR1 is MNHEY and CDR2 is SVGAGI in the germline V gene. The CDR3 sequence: CASSYSERGARETQYF. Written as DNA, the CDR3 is TGTGCCAGCAGTTACTCTGAGCGGGGGGCTAGAGAGACCCAGTACTTC.

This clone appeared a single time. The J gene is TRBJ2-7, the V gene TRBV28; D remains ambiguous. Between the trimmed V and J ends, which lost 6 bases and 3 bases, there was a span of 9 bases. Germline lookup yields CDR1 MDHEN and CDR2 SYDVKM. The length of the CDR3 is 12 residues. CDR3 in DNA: TGTGCCAGCAGGGCAGGTCACTACGAGCAGTACTTC. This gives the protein CASRAGHYEQYF.

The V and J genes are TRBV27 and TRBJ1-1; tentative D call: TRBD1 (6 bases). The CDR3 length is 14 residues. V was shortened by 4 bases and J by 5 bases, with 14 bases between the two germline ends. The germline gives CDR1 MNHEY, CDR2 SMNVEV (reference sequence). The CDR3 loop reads CASSYHQGMTEAFF. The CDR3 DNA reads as TGTGCCAGCAGTTATCACCAGGGGATGACTGAAGCTTTCTTT.

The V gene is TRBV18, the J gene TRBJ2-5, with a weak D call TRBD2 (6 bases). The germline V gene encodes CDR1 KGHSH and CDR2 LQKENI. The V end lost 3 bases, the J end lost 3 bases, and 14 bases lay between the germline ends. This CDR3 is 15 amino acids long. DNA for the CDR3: TGTGCCAGCTCACCCCGGCAGGGCGGGGAAGAGACCCAGTACTTC. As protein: CASSPRQGGEETQYF.

CDR3 DNA: TGTGCCAGCAGCTTTGATCCGGACAGGTTCGCAGGCACAGGGCTTTATGGCTACACCTTC. Protein sequence: CASSFDPDRFAGTGLYGYTF. This chain joins TRBV7-6 and TRBJ1-2; 7 nucleotides line up with TRBD1. Per germline, CDR1 SGHVS and CDR2 FNYEAQ. V lost 3 bases to trimming and J lost 5 bases; unmatched junction nucleotides: 24. This CDR3 spans 20 amino acids.

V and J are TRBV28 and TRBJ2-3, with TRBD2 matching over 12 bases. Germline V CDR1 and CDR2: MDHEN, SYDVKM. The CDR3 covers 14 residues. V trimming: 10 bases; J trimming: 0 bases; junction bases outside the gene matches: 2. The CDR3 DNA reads TGTGCCATACTAGCGGGAGGAAGCACAGATACGCAGTATTTT. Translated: CAILAGGSTDTQYF.

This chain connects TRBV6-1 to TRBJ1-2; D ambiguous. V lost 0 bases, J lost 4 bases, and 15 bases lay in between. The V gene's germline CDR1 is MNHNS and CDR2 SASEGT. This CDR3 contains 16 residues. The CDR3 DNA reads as TGTGCCAGCAGTGAAGCGCCTGCAGGAGGAGTCTATGGCTACACCTTC. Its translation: CASSEAPAGGVYGYTF.

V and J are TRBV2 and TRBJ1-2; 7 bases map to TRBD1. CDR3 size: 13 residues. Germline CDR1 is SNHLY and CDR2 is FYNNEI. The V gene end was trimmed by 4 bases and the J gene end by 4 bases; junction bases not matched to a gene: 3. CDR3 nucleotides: TGTGCCAGCAGTGTTGGGACAGCCTATGGCTACACCTTC. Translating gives CASSVGTAYGYTF.

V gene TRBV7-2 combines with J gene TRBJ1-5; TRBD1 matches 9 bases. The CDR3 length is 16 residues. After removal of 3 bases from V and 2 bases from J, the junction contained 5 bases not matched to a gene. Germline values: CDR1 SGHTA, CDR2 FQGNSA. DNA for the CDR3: TGTGCCAGCAGCTTTGGGGACAGGGAAGGCAATCAGCCCCAGCATTTT. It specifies CASSFGDREGNQPQHF.

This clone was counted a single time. The CDR3 coding sequence is TGTGCCAGCTCACCACGCGAGACTGGAGAAAAACTGTTTTTT. The encoded protein is CASSPRETGEKLFF. This sequence joins TRBV18 and TRBJ1-4; no clear D. CDR1 is KGHSH, CDR2 LQKENI, per germline. This CDR3 has 14 residues. V gave up 1 base and J gave up 8 bases, with 11 bases separating them.

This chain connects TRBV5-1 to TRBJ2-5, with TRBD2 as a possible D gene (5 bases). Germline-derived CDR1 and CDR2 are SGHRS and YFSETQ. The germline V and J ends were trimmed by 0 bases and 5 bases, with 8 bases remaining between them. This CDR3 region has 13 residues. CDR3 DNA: TGCGCCAGCAGCTTGGGTAGGGAGGAGACCCAGTACTTC. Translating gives CASSLGREETQYF.

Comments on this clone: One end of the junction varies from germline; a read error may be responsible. The CDR3 DNA reads as TGTTCCAGCAGCGAAGGGACAGGGGTTCCTTTCCCCCAGCATTTT. Protein: CSSSEGTGVPFPQHF. The chain joins TRBV7-9 to TRBJ1-5; the match to TRBD1 covers 10 bases. Germline V gives CDR1 SEHNR, CDR2 FQNEAQ (reference sequence). The CDR3 totals 15 residues.

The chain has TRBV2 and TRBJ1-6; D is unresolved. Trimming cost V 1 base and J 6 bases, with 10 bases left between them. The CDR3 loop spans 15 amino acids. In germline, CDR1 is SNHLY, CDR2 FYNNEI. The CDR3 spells CASSEEAGLNSPLHF. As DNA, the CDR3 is TGTGCCAGCAGTGAAGAGGCGGGTCTTAATTCACCCCTCCACTTT. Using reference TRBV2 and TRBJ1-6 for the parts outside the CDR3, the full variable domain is EPEVTQTPSHQVTQMGQEVILRCVPISNHLYFYWYRQILGQKVEFLVSFYNNEISEKSEIFDDQFSVERPDGSNFTLKIRSTKLEDSAMYFCASSEEAGLNSPLHFGNGTRLTVT.

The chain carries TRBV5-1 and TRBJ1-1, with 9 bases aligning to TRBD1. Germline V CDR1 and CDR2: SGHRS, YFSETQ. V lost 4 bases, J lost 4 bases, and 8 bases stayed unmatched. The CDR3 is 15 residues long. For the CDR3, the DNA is TGCGCCAGCAGCGAGGGACAGGGTGGGAGCACTGAAGCTTTCTTT. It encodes CASSEGQGGSTEAFF. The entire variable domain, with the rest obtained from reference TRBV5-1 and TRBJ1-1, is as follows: KAGVTQTPRYLIKTRGQQVTLSCSPISGHRSVSWYQQTPGQGLQFLFEYFSETQRNKGNFPGRFSGRQFSNSRSEMNVSTLELGDSALYLCASSEGQGGSTEAFFGQGTRLTVV.

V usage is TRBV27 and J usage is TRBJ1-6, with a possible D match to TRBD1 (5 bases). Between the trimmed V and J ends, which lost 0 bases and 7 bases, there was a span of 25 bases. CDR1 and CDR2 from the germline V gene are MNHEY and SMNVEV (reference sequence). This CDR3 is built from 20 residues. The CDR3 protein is CASSLSRRTWWGVGNSPLHF. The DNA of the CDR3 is TGTGCCAGCAGTTTATCGAGGCGGACATGGTGGGGCGTGGGGAATTCACCCCTCCACTTT.

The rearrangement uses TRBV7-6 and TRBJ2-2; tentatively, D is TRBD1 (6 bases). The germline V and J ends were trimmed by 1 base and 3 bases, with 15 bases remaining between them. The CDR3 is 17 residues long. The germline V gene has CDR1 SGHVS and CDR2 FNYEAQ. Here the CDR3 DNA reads TGTGCCAGCAGCTTAGAAGCATCGGGACAACACACCGGGGAGCTGTTTTTT. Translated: CASSLEASGQHTGELFF.

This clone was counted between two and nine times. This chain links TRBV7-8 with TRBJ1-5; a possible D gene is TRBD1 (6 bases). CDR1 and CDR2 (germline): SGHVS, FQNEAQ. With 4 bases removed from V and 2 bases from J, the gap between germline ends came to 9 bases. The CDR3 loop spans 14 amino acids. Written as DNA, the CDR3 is TGTGCCAGCAGCTACGACAGGCGCAATCAGCCCCAGCATTTT. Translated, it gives CASSYDRRNQPQHF.

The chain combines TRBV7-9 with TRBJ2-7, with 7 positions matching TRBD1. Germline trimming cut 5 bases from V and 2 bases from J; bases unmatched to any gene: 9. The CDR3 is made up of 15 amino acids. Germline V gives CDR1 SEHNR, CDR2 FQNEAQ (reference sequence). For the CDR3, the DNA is TGTGCCAGCAGCATTACCGGGACAGATACCTACGAGCAGTACTTC. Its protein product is CASSITGTDTYEQYF.

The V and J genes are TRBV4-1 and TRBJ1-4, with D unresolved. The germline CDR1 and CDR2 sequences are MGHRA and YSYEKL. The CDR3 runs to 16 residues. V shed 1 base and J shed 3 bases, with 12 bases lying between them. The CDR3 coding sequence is TGCGCCAGCAGCCAAGCGGGAATTCTCGCTAATGAAAAACTGTTTTTT. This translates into CASSQAGILANEKLFF.

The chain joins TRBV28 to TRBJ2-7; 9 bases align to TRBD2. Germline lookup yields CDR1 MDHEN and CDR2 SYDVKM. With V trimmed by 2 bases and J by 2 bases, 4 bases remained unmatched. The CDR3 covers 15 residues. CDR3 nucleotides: TGTGCCAGCAGTTTAATCGCTAGCGGGGCCTACGAGCAGTACTTC. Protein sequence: CASSLIASGAYEQYF.